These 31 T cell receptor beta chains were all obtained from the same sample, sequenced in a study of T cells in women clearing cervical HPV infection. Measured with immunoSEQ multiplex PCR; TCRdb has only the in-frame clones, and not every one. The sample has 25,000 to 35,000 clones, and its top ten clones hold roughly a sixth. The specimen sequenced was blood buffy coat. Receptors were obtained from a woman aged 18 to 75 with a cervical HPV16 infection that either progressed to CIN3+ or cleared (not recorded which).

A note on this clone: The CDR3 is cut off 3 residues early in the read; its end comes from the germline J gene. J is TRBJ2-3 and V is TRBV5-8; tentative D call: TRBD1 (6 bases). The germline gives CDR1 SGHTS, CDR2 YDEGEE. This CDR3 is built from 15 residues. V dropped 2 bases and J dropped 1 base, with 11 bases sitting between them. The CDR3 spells CASSFRGVGTDTQYF. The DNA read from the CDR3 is TGTGCCAGCAGCTTCAGGGGAGTTGGCACAGATACG. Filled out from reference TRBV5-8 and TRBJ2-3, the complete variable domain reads EAGVTQSPTHLIKTRGQQATLRCSPISGHTSVYWYQQALGLGLQFLLWYDEGEERNRGNFPPRFSGRQFPNYSSELNVNALELEDSALYLCASSFRGVGTDTQYFGPGTRLTVL.

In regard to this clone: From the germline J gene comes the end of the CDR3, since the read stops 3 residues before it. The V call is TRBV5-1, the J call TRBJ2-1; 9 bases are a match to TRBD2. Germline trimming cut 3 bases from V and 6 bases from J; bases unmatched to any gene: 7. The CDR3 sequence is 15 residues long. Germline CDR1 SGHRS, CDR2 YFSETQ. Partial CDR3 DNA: TGCGCCAGCAGCTGGGAGGGCGGGGGGGCCAATGAG. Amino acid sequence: CASSWEGGGANE. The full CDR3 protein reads CASSWEGGGANEQFF.

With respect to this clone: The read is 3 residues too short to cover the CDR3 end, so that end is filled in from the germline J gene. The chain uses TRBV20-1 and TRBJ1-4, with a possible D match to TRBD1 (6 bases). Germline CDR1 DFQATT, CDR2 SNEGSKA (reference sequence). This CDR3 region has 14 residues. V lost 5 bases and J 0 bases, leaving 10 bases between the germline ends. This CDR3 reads CSAGRTATNEKLFF. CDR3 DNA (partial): TGCAGTGCTGGAAGGACAGCAACTAATGAAAAA.

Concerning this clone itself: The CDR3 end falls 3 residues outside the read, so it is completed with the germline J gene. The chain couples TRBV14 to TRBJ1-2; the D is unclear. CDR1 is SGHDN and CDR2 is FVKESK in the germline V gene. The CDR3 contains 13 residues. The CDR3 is CASSLALSGGYTF. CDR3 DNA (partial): TGTGCCAGCAGCCTCGCCTTGTCGGGGGGC.

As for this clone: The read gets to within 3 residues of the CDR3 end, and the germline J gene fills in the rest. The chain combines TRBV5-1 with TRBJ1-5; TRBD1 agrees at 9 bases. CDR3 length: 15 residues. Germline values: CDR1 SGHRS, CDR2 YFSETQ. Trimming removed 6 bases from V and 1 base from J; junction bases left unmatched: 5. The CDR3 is CASTTGTGSNQPQHF. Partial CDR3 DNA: TGCGCCAGCACTACCGGGACAGGGAGCAATCAGCCC.

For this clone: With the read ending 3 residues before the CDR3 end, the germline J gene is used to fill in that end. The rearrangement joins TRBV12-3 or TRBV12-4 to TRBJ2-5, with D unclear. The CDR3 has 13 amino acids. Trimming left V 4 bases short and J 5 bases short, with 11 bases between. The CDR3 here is CASSSLPRETQYF. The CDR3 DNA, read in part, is TGTGCCAGCAGTTCCCTTCCGAGGGAGACC.

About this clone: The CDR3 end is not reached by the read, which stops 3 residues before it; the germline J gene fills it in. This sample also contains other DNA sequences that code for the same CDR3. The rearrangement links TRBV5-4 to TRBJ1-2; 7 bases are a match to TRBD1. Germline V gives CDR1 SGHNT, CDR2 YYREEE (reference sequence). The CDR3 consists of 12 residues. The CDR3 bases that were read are TGTGCCAGCAGCGCAGACAGGGACGGC. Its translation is CASSADRDG. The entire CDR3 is CASSADRDGYTF.

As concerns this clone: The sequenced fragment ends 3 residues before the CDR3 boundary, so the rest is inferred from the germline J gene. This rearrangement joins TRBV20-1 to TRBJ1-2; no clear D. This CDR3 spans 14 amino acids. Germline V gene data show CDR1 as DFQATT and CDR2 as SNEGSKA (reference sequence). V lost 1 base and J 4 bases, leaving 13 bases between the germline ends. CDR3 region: CSARGFTVSYGYTF. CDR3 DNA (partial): TGCAGTGCTAGAGGTTTTACAGTAAGCTATGGC.

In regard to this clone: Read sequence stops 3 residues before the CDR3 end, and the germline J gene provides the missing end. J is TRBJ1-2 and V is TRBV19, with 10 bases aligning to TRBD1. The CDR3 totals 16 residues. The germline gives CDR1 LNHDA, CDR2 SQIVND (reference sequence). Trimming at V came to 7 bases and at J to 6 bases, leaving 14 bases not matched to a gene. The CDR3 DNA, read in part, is TGTGCCAGTACCTCGCTGAGGGGACAGGGGAGGCATGGC. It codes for CASTSLRGQGRHG. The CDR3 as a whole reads CASTSLRGQGRHGYTF.

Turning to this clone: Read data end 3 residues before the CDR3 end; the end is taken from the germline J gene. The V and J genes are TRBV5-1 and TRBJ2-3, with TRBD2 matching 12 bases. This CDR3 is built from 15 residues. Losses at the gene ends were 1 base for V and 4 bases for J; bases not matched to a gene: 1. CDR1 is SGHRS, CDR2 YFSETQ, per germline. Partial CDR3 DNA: TGCGCCAGCAGCTTGCTAGCGGGGGGGTCAGATACG. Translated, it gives CASSLLAGGSDT. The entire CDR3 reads CASSLLAGGSDTQYF.

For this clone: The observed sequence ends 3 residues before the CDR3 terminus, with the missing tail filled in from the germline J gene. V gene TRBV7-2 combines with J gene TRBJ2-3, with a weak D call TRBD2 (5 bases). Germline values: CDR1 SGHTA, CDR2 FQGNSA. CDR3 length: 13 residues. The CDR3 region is CASSQDYQETQYF. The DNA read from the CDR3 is TGTGCCAGCAGCCAAGACTACCAAGAGACG.

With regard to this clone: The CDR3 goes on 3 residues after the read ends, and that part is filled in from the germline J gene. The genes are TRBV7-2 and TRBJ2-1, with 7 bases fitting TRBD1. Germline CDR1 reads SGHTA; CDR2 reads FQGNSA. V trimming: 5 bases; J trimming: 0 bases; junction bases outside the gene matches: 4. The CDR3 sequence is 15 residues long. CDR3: CASSGQVNSYNEQFF. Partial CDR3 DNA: TGTGCCAGCAGCGGACAGGTAAACTCCTACAATGAG.

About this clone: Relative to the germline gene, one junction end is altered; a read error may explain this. The sequenced CDR3 bases are TGTGACATCGGCCCAAAAGAACCCGACAGCTTTCTATCTACACCAGGGTTCTATGGC. Protein product: CDIGPKEPDSFLSTPGFYG. From start to end, the CDR3 is CDIGPKEPDSFLSTPGFYGYTF. This chain uses TRBV10-3 with TRBJ1-2, with D tentatively TRBD1 (5 bases). The read ends 3 residues before the CDR3 terminus; that terminus is restored from the germline J gene. This CDR3 contains 22 residues. Germline assignment: CDR1 ENHRY and CDR2 SYGVKD.

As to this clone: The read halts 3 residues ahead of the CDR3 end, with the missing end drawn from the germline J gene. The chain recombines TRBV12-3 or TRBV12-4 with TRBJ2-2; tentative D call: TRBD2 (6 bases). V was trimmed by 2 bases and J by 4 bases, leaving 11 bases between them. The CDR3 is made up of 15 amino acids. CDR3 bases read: TGTGCCAGCAGTTTAAAAGCGGGTACCACCGGGGAG. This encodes CASSLKAGTTGE. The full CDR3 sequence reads CASSLKAGTTGELFF.

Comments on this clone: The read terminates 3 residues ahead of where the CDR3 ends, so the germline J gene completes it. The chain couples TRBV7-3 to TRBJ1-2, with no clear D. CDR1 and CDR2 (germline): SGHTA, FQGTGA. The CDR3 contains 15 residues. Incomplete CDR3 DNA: TGTGCCAGCAGCTTATTCCCCGGACTATCCTACGAC. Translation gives CASSLFPGLSYD. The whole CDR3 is CASSLFPGLSYDYTF.

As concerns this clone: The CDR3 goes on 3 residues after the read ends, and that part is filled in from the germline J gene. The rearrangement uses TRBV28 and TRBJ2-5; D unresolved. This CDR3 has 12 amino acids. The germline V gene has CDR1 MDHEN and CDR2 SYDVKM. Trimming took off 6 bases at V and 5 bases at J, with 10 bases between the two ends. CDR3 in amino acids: CASSSVQETQYF. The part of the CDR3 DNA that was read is TGTGCCAGCAGCTCCGTCCAGGAGACC.

The CDR3 sequence is CASSDRVYGYTF. CDR3 DNA (partial): TGTGCCAGTTCGGACAGGGTCTATGGC. The chain has TRBV2 and TRBJ1-2; 8 nucleotides align to TRBD1. The read terminates 3 residues before the CDR3 end, so the remaining end is supplied by the germline J gene. Trimming at V came to 9 bases and at J to 4 bases, leaving 4 bases not matched to a gene. Per germline, CDR1 SNHLY and CDR2 FYNNEI. CDR3 length: 12 residues.

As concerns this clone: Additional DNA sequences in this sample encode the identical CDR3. CDR3 bases read: TGCGCCAGCAGCTTGGTCGCCAGCCAAGAGACC. It is translated as CASSLVASQET. The CDR3 in full is CASSLVASQETQYF. V gene TRBV5-1 combines with J gene TRBJ2-5; D is unresolved. The read terminates 3 residues before the CDR3 end, so the remaining end is supplied by the germline J gene. CDR1 and CDR2 (germline): SGHRS, YFSETQ. Deletions cut 0 bases from V and 1 base from J, with 7 bases between. The CDR3 has 14 amino acids.

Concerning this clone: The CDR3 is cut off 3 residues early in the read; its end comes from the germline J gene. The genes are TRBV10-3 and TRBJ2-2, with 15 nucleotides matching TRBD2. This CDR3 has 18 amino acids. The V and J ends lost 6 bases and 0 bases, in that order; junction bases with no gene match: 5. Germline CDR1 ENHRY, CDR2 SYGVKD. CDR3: CAIRGTSGGRSNTGELFF. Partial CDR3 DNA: TGTGCCATCAGGGGGACTAGCGGGGGGCGCTCGAACACCGGGGAG.

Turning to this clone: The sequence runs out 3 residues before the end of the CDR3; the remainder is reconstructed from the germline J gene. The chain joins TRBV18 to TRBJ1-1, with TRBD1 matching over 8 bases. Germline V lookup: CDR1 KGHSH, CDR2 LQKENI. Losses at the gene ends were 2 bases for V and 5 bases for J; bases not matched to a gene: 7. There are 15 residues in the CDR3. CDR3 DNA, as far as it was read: TGTGCCAGCTCACCAGCAGGGGGCGCGGGAACTGAA. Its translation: CASSPAGGAGTE. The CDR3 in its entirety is CASSPAGGAGTEAFF. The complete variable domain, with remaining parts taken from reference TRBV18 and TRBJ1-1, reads NAGVMQNPRHLVRRRGQEARLRCSPMKGHSHVYWYRQLPEEGLKFMVYLQKENIIDESGMPKERFSAEFPKEGPSILRIQQVVRGDSAAYFCASSPAGGAGTEAFFGQGTRLTVV.

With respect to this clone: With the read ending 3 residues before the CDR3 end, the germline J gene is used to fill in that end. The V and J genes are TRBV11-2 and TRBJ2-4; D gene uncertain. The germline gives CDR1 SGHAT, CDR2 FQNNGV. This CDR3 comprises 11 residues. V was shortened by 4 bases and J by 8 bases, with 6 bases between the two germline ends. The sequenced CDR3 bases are TGTGCCAGCAGCTCCGCGGACATT. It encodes CASSSADI. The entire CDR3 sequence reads CASSSADIQYF. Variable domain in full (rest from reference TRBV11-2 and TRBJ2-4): EAGVAQSPRYKIIEKRQSVAFWCNPISGHATLYWYQQILGQGPKLLIQFQNNGVVDDSQLPKDRFSAERLKGVDSTLKIQPAKLEDSAVYLCASSSADIQYFGAGTRLSVL.

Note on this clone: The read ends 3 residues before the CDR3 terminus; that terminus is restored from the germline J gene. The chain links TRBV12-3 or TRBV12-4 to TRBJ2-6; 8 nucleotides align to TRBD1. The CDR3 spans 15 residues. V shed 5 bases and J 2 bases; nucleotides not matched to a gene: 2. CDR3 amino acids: CASSPQGAGANVLTF. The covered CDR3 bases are TGTGCCAGCAGTCCACAGGGGGCTGGGGCCAACGTC.

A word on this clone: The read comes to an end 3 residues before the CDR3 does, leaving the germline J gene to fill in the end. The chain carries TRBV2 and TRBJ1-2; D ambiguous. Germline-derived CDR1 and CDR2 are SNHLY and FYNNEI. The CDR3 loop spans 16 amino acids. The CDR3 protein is CASSSLASAVQETYTF. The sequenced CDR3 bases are TGTGCCAGCAGCTCGCTAGCGAGTGCCGTCCAAGAGACC.

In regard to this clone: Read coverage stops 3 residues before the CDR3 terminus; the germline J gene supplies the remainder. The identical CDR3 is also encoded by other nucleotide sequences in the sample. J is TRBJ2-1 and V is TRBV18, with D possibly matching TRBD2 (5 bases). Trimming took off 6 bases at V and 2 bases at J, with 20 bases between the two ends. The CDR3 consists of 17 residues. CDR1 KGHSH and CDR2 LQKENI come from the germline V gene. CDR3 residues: CASSPPFEGRTYNEQFF. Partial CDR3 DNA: TGTGCCAGCTCCCCCCCGTTCGAGGGTCGGACCTACAATGAG.

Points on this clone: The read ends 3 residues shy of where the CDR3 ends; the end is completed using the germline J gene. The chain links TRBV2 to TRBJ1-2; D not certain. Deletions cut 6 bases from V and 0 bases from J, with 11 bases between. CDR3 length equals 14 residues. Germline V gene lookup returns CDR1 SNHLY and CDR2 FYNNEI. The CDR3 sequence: CASRREGTNYGYTF. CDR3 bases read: TGTGCCAGCAGAAGAGAGGGCACTAACTATGGC.

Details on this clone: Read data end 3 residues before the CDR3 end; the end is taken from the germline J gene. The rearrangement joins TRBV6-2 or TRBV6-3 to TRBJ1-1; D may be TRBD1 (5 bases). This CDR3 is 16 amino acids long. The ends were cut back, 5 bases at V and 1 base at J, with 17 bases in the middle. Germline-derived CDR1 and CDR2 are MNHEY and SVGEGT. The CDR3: CASSIGRDSWNTEAFF. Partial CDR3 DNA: TGTGCCAGCAGTATTGGGAGGGACTCATGGAACACTGAA.

The CDR3 DNA, read in part, is TGCAGTGCTTTAAGGACAGTTGAA. It yields the protein CSALRTVE. The entire CDR3 sequence reads CSALRTVEAFF. The chain uses TRBV20-1 and TRBJ1-1, with D possibly TRBD1 on 6 matching bases. The CDR3 end lies 3 residues beyond the end of the read and is filled in from the germline J gene. The CDR3 is 11 amino acids. The germline CDR1 and CDR2 sequences are DFQATT and SNEGSKA (reference sequence). V was trimmed by 5 bases and J by 7 bases, leaving 11 bases between them.

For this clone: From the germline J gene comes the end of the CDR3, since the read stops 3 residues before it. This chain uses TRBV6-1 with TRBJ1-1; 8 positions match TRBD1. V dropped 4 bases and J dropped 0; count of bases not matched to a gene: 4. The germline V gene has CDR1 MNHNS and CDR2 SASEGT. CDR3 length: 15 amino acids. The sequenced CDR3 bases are TGTGCCAGCAGTGTGGACAGGGTCGTGAACACTGAA. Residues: CASSVDRVVNTE. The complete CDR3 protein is CASSVDRVVNTEAFF.

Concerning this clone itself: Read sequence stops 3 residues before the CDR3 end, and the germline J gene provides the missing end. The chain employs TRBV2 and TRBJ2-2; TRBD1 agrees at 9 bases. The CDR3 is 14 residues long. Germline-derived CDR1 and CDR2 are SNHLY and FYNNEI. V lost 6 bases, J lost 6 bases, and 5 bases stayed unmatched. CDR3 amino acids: CASSRDRDPGELFF. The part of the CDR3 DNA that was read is TGTGCCAGCAGCCGGGACAGGGATCCCGGGGAG. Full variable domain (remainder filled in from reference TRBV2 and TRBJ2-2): EPEVTQTPSHQVTQMGQEVILRCVPISNHLYFYWYRQILGQKVEFLVSFYNNEISEKSEIFDDQFSVERPDGSNFTLKIRSTKLEDSAMYFCASSRDRDPGELFFGEGSRLTVL.

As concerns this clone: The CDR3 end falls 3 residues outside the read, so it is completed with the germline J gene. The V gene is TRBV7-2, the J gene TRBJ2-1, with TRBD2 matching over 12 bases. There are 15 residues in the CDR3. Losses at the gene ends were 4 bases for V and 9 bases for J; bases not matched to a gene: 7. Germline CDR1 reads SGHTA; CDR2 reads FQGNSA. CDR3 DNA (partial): TGTGCCAGCAGCTCCCTAGCGGGAGGGCCGGGTGAG. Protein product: CASSSLAGGPGE. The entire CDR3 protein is CASSSLAGGPGEQFF.

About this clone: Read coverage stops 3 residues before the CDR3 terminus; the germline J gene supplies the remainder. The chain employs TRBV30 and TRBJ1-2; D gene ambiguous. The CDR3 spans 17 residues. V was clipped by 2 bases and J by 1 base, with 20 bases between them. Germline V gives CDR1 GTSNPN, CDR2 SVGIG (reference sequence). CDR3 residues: CAWSTQKVRDINYGYTF. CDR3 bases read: TGTGCCTGGAGTACCCAAAAAGTCCGAGACATTAACTATGGC.